This T cell receptor beta chain was captured by sequencing in a study of beta chain features in type 1 diabetes. Study results and caveats: Shortening of TCRB CDR3s, moderate but significant, appeared in all four CD4+ subsets of Type 1 diabetes patients.

Reverse transcribing all isolated RNA meant expressed TCRB transcripts were sequenced. Repertoires were generated with immunoSEQ multiplex PCR, while TCRdb's copy carries only in-frame clones and drops some. The sample carries approximately 120,000 clones, 17% recorded once. Post-sort purity exceeded 95% for all sorted populations. The CDR3 is 15 amino acids. The germline V and J ends were trimmed by 4 bases and 1 base, with 13 bases remaining between them. The germline V gene encodes CDR1 MNHNS and CDR2 SASEGT. As concerns this clone: Antigen unknown.

Sample: central memory CD4+ T cells from blood. V usage is TRBV6-1 and J usage is TRBJ1-1, with a weak D call TRBD1 (5 bases). The TCR comes from a man aged 18 to 29 with type 1 diabetes. Here the CDR3 reads CASSADSAANTEAFF. The CDR3 DNA reads TGTGCCAGCAGTGCCGACAGCGCCGCGAACACTGAAGCTTTCTTT.